The clone carrying this T cell receptor beta chain is judged large (0.1 to 1%). The CDR3 extends over 13 amino acids. V was clipped by 5 bases and J by 3 bases, with 10 bases between them. TRBV12-4/TRBJ1-2 clonotypes were amplified with adaptor-ligated barcode primers. TCRdb called the multiplex PCR reads again in MiXCR, with one record for every CDR3 protein. The table records roughly 570 distinct CDR3 sequences, roughly a fifth of them present only once. The rearrangement joins TRBV12-3 or TRBV12-4 to TRBJ1-2, with D maybe TRBD1 (5 bases). This TCR came from a female donor with breast cancer. The sample consisted of naive CD4+ T cells sorted from blood. Subset meaning: naive CD4+ T cells, CD4+CD45RA+CD25-. This CDR3 reads CASSPGTDYGYTF. CDR3 coding DNA: TGTGCCAGCAGTCCCGGGACGGACTATGGCTACACCTTC.